The T cell receptor (beta chain) described here comes from a study of cytomegalovirus exposure and HLA in healthy donors. PCR primers comprised 60 Vbeta and 13 Jbeta primers. Sequencing was performed with immunoSEQ multiplex PCR; in TCRdb, only in-frame clones are kept and a portion is missing. The repertoire holds roughly 150,000 clones, around 79% seen once, with 6.5% in the top ten. Turning to this clone: What it binds is not known.

Study results and limitations: Reports indicated that the classifier achieved high specificity and sensitivity in diagnosing cytomegalovirus status. Reported findings show TCR beta sequences accurately forecast HLA-A and HLA-B alleles in most subjects. A later analysis linked a missense DCLRE1C variant to TCR beta V- and J-gene trimming. 150 to 200 TCR beta chains were listed as cytomegalovirus-associated.

Trimming pared 0 bases from V and 1 base from J, leaving 9 bases between. The CDR3 extends over 15 amino acids. Germline assignment: CDR1 LGHNA and CDR2 YNFKEQ. The sequence derives from a man between 35 and 55 years old in good health and CMV-seropositive. The J gene is TRBJ1-1, the V gene TRBV4-2, with no clear D. The sequenced sample consisted of PBMCs. The CDR3 DNA reads as TGTGCCAGCAGCCAAGACCCGGGGAGGAACACTGAAGCTTTCTTT. The encoded protein is CASSQDPGRNTEAFF.